This TCR beta chain emerged from a study of OX40 agonist ivuxolimab in advanced cancers. Study at large: Patients took ivuxolimab, an agonistic anti-OX40 (CD134) antibody.

Clones were sequenced by immunoSEQ multiplex PCR, and TCRdb holds only the in-frame ones, with some missing. The sample contains 70,000 or so clones, about 82% of which appear only once. CDR3 length: 15 residues. CDR1 LGHNA and CDR2 YSLEER come from the germline V gene. Trimming removed 6 bases at V and 4 bases at J, with 16 bases between. V gene TRBV4-3 combines with J gene TRBJ2-1; D could derive from TRBD1 or TRBD2 (6 bases each). The sequence was obtained from an adult with an advanced solid tumor such as melanoma, head and neck, liver or kidney cancer. Sequenced material: CD4+ or CD8+ T cells sorted from blood, taken in a trial of the OX40 agonist ivuxolimab. The CDR3 here is CASSGGRGTYNEQFF. Written as DNA, the CDR3 is TGCGCCAGCAGTGGGGGGCGGGGTACATACAATGAGCAGTTCTTC.